This T cell receptor beta chain was recovered during a study of cytomegalovirus exposure and HLA in healthy donors. Healthy donors of bone marrow made up the group. Of note for this clone: Its target is not known.

The V end was cut by 7 bases, the J end by 4 bases, with 8 bases between. CDR3 length: 11 amino acids. Germline V gene lookup returns CDR1 ENHRY and CDR2 SYGVKD. Whole-study findings and limits: CMV serostatus alone was available as immune exposure information. Researchers reported from a later analysis that most CMV-associated TCR beta chains appeared HLA-restricted.

Use of 60 Vbeta and 13 Jbeta primers characterized the PCR. Assay: immunoSEQ multiplex PCR; the TCRdb copy retains only in-frame clones and omits some. In the table there are about 250,000 clones, about 85% of which are singletons. Sequenced input: PBMCs. This clonotype was sampled from a girl aged 2 to 9 in good health and CMV-seronegative. V is TRBV10-3 and J is TRBJ2-7, with unresolved D. CDR3 sequence (DNA): TGTGCCATCAACAATCAGTACGAGCAGTACTTC. The encoded protein is CAINNQYEQYF.